Listed below are T cell receptor beta chains from one sample, sequenced in a study of T cell responses to AZD1222 COVID-19 vaccine. The data were produced by immunoSEQ multiplex PCR, yet TCRdb's version contains in-frame clones alone and is incomplete. The sample lists 110,000 to 150,000 clones; about 90% were seen once. The material sequenced was peripheral blood, taken 28 days after the second AZD1222 dose. Receptors were obtained from an adult who received the AZD1222 COVID-19 vaccine. Both conserved end residues are part of each CDR3.

J gene	V gene	CDR3 protein
TRBJ1-2	TRBV10-3	CAIRDSGQPVYGYTF
TRBJ2-7	TRBV28	CASWTSVTYEQYF
TRBJ1-5	TRBV7-2	CASSLGGGGPYSNQPQHF
TRBJ1-5	TRBV30	CAWSTGLGNQPQHF
TRBJ2-7	TRBV2	CASGWTERGEQYF
TRBJ1-3	TRBV5-1	CASSLARPSSGNTIYF
TRBJ1-5	TRBV6-2/TRBV6-3	CASSYRRDQPQHF
TRBJ1-2	TRBV3-1/TRBV3-2	CASSQGASSGYTF
TRBJ2-1	TRBV25-1	CASSARQGRTSNEQFF
TRBJ2-3	TRBV10-3	CAISFGTSGTADTQYF
TRBJ2-7	TRBV6-2/TRBV6-3	CASSYAGFEQYF
TRBJ2-3	TRBV3-1/TRBV3-2	CASSPTRTLTDTQYF
TRBJ1-1	TRBV18	CASSQSGTNTEAFF
TRBJ2-1	TRBV5-1	CASSVDSGTYNEQFF
TRBJ2-5	TRBV29-1	CSVESQGAGETQYF
TRBJ1-5	TRBV23-1	CASSRCRDRDNQPQHF
TRBJ1-4	TRBV20-1	CSALRAGKLFF
TRBJ2-1	TRBV5-1	CASSLVLNEQFF
TRBJ2-6	TRBV2	CASSQGSGANVLTF
TRBJ1-4	TRBV3-1/TRBV3-2	CASSLGQGANEKLFF
TRBJ1-4	TRBV19	CASRRAAGANEKLFF
TRBJ2-1	TRBV6-5	CASTRRADSYNEQFF
TRBJ1-3	TRBV9	CASSPGQGLSGNTIYF
TRBJ2-2	TRBV6-2/TRBV6-3	CASSSRRGTANTGELFF
TRBJ2-7	TRBV2	CASSEAGSSYEQYF
TRBJ1-2	TRBV5-8	CASRPYHRNYGYTF
TRBJ2-1	TRBV4-3	CASSQDRGSGRKFF
TRBJ1-6	TRBV11-2	CASSLLGQDNSPLHF
TRBJ2-1	TRBV7-2	CASSFYTDNEQFF
TRBJ1-2	TRBV2	CASSQTGQHYGYTF
TRBJ2-2	TRBV2	CASRAQDTGELFF
TRBJ1-2	TRBV6-5	CASSYGGLSYGYTF
TRBJ1-4	TRBV7-8	CASSQTGTANEKLFF
TRBJ1-6	TRBV3-1/TRBV3-2	CASSQGRPYNSPLHF
TRBJ2-5	TRBV3-1/TRBV3-2	CASSQEGRTQYF
TRBJ2-1	TRBV24-1	CATRQAAYNEQFF
TRBJ2-5	TRBV9	CASRANEETQYF
TRBJ2-2	TRBV5-1	CASSPIPSGNTGELFF
TRBJ2-7	TRBV7-2	CASSLDGWKTYEQYF
TRBJ1-2	TRBV5-1	CASSGQQGNYGYTF
TRBJ1-1	TRBV27	CASSLRWGSTEAFF
TRBJ1-1	TRBV4-3	CASSQDRFGLLNTEAFF
TRBJ2-2	TRBV5-6	CASSYVRGPPNTGELFF
TRBJ1-5	TRBV6-2/TRBV6-3	CASSDRDSNQPQHF
TRBJ2-7	TRBV3-1/TRBV3-2	CASSQVSYEQYF
TRBJ2-1	TRBV10-2	CASPLAESSYNEQFF
TRBJ2-7	TRBV7-2	CASSLFGQGSYEQYF
TRBJ2-7	TRBV28	CASSLSPRIYEQYF
TRBJ2-3	TRBV27	CASSLGYRQTTQYF
TRBJ1-3	TRBV28	CASSLGSWTSGNTIYF
TRBJ2-7	TRBV15	CATSRVSGTNEQYF
TRBJ1-5	TRBV28	CASRVIQGGSQPQHF
TRBJ2-1	TRBV10-3	CATRLAEYNEQFF
TRBJ1-3	TRBV18	CASSPSVPLHSGNTIYF